The sample holds many counts of the clone carrying this T cell receptor (beta chain). TCRdb re-derived calls from the PCR reads in MiXCR, one entry per CDR3 protein. This table holds about 100,000 distinct CDR3 sequences, around 23% found once. This sample was taken from a study of molecular identifiers for immune sequencing clone quantification. This CDR3 is 15 amino acids long. Germline loops: CDR1 LNHNV, CDR2 YYDKDF (reference sequence). V lost 1 base and J lost 5; bases outside the gene matches: 2. The TCR comes from a human donor in good health. Some libraries in this study had Jurkat cell RNA spiked in. What was sequenced was naive CD8+ T cells from blood, with Jurkat cell RNA spiked in. As for subset: FACS-sorted CD8+CD4-CCR7+CD45RA+ naive T cells. The rearrangement links TRBV15 to TRBJ2-3; 11 bases line up with TRBD2. As DNA, the CDR3 is TGTGCCACCAGCAGAGCAGGACTAGCGGGAGATACGCAGTATTTT. This gives the protein CATSRAGLAGDTQYF.